Sequencing of this T cell receptor beta chain was carried out in a study of immune characterization of retroperitoneal liposarcoma. TCRdb reprocessed the PCR reads via MiXCR and lists one record per CDR3 protein. The sample consists of about 6,600 distinct CDR3 sequences, about 31% of them appearing once. In this sample, this clonotype is medium-sized. The CDR3 sequence is 14 residues long. Germline V gives CDR1 SGHTA, CDR2 FQGTGA. The V segment lost 1 base and the J segment 9 bases; nucleotides outside the gene matches: 6. The clonotype comes from a female donor with retroperitoneal liposarcoma. V is TRBV7-3 and J is TRBJ2-3; 8 positions agree with TRBD1. Sample: tumor tissue. The CDR3 spells CASSLNPGQGTQYF. The CDR3 region has the DNA TGTGCCAGCAGCTTAAACCCTGGACAGGGAACGCAGTATTTT.